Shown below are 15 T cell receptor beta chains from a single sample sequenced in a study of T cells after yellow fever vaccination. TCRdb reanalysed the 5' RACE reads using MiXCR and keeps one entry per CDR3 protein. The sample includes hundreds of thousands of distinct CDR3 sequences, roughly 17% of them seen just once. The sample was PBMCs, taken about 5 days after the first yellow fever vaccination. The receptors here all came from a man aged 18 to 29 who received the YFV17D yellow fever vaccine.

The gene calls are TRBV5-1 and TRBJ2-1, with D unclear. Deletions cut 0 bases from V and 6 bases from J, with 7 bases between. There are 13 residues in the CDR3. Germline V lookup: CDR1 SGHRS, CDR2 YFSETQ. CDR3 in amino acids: CASSLVDPNEQFF. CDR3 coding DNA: TGCGCCAGCAGCTTGGTGGACCCCAATGAGCAGTTCTTC.

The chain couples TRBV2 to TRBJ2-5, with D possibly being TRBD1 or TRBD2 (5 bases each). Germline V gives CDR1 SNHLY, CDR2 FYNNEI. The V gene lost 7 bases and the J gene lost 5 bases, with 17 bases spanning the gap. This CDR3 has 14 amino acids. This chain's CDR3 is CASKLDWGKETQYF. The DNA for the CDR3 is TGTGCCAGCAAACTAGACTGGGGCAAGGAGACCCAGTACTTC.

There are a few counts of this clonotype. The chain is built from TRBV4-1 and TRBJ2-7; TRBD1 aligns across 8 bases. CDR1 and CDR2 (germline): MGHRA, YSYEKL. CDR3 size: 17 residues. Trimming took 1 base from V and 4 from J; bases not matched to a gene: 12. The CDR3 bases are TGCGCCAGCAGCCAAGGGTGGGCGGGCAGGGGGCCTTACGAGCAGTACTTC. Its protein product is CASSQGWAGRGPYEQYF.

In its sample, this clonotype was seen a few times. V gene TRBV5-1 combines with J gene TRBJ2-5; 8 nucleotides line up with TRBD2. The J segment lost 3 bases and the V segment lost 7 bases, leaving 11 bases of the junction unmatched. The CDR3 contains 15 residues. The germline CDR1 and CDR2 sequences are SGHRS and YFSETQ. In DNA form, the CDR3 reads TGCGCCAGCGCCGCCGGAACTAGCGGTGAAGAGACCCAGTACTTC. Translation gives CASAAGTSGEETQYF.

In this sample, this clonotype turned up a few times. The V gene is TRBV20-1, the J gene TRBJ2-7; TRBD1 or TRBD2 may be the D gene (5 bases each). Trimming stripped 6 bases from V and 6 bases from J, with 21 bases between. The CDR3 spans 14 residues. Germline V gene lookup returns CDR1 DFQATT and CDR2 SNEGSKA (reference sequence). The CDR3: CSAQPLGASGEQYF. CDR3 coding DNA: TGCAGTGCCCAGCCTCTCGGGGCCTCAGGCGAGCAGTACTTC.

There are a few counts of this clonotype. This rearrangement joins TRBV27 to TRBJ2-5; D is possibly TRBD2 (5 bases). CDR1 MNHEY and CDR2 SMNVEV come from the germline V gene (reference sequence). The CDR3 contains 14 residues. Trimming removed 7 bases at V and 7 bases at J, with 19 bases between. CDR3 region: CASNPTSGRGTQYF. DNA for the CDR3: TGTGCCAGCAATCCTACCTCAGGTCGGGGGACCCAGTACTTC.

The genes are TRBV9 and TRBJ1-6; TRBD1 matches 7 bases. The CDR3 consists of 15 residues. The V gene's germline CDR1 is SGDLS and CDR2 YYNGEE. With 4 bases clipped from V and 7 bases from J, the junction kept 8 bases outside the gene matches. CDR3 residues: CASSSRQGPNSPLHF. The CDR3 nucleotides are TGTGCCAGCAGCAGTCGACAGGGACCGAATTCACCCCTCCACTTT.

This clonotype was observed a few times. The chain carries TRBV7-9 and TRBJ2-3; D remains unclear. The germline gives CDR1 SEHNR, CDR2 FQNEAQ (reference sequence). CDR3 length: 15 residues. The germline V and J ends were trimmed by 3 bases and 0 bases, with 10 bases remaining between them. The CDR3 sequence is CASSFRSLSTDTQYF. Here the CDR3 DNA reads TGTGCCAGCAGCTTCCGGTCCCTCAGCACAGATACGCAGTATTTT.

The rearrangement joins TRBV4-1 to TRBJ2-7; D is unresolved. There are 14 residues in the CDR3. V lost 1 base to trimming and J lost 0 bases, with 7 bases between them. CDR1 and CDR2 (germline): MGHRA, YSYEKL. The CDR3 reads CASSQGKSSYEQYF. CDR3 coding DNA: TGCGCCAGCAGCCAAGGGAAAAGCTCCTACGAGCAGTACTTC.

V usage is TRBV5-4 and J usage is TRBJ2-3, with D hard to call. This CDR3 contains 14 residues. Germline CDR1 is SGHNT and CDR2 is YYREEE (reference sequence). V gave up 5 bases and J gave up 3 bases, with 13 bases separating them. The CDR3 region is CASSPSPLTDTQYF. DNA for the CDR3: TGTGCCAGCAGTCCTAGTCCATTGACAGATACGCAGTATTTT.

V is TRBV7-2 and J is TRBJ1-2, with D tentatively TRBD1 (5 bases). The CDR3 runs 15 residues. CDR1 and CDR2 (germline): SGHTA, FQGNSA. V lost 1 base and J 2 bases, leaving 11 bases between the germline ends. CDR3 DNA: TGTGCCAGCAGCTTAGTAAGGGGTCCCAACTATGGCTACACCTTC. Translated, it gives CASSLVRGPNYGYTF.

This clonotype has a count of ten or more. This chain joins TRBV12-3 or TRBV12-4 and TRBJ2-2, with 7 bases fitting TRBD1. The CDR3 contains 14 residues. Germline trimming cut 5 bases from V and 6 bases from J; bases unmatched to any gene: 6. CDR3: CASSPGGLAGELFF. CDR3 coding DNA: TGTGCCAGCAGTCCAGGGGGTTTGGCCGGGGAGCTGTTTTTT.

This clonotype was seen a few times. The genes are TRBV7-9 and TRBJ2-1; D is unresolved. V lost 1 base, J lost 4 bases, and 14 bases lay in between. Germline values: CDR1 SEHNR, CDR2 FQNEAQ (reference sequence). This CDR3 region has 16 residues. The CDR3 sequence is CASSLGRPSFYNEQFF. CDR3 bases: TGTGCCAGCAGCTTAGGCAGACCTTCCTTTTACAATGAGCAGTTCTTC.

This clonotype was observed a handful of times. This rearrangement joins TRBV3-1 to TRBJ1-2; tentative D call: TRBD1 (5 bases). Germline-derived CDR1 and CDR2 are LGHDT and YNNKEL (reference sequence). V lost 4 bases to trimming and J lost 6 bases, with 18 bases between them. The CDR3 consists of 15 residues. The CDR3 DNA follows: TGTGCCAGCAGCCGATCGGGGGATATCTACGATGGCTACACCTTC. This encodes CASSRSGDIYDGYTF.

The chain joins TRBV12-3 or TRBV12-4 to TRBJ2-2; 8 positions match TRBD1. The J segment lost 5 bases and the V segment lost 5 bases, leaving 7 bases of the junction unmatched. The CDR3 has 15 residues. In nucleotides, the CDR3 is TGTGCCAGCAGTAACAGACAGGGGCGAACCGGGGAGCTGTTTTTT. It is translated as CASSNRQGRTGELFF.